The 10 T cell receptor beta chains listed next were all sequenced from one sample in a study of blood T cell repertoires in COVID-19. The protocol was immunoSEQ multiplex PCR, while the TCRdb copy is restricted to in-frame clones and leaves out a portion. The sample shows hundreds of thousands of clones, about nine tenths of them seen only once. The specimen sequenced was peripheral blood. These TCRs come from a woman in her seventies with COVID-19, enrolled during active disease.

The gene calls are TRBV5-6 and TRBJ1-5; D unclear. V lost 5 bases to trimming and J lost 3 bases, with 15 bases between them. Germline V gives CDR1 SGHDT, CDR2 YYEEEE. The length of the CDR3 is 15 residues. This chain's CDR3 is CASSSRTIANQPQHF. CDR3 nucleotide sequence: TGTGCCAGCAGTTCAAGGACTATCGCCAATCAGCCCCAGCATTTT.

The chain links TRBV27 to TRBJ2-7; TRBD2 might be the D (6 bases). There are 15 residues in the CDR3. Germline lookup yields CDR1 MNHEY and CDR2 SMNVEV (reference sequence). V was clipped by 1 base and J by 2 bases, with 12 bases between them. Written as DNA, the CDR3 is TGTGCCAGCAGTTTATACCGGGACTCCCCCTACGAGCAGTACTTC. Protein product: CASSLYRDSPYEQYF.

The CDR3 loop reads CASSRTGVEKLFF. Here the CDR3 DNA reads TGCGCCAGCAGCCGGACAGGGGTCGAAAAACTGTTTTTT. The chain links TRBV4-1 to TRBJ1-4; TRBD1 matches at 9 bases. Trimming at V came to 4 bases and at J to 8 bases, leaving 2 bases not matched to a gene. The CDR3 contains 13 residues. Germline values: CDR1 MGHRA, CDR2 YSYEKL.

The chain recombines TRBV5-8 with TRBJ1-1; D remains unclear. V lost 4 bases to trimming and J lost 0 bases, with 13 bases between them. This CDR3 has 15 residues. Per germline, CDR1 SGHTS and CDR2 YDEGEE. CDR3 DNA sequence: TGTGCCAGCAGCACAACCAGTTACATGAACACTGAAGCTTTCTTT. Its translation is CASSTTSYMNTEAFF.

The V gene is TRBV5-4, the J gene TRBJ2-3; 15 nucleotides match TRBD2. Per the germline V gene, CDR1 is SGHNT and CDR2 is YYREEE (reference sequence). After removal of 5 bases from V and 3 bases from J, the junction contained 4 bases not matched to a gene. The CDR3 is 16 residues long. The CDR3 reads CASRNGTSGGTDTQYF. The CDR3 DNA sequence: TGTGCCAGCAGAAACGGGACTAGCGGGGGGACAGATACGCAGTATTTT.

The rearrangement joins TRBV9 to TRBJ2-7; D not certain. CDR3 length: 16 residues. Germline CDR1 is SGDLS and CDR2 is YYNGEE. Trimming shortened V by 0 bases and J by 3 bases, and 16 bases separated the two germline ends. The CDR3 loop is CASSVVGVWSLYEQYF. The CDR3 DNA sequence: TGTGCCAGCAGCGTAGTAGGAGTCTGGTCCCTCTACGAGCAGTACTTC. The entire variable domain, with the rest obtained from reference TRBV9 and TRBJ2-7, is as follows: DSGVTQTPKHLITATGQRVTLRCSPRSGDLSVYWYQQSLDQGLQFLIQYYNGEERAKGNILERFSAQQFPDLHSELNLSSLELGDSALYFCASSVVGVWSLYEQYFGPGTRLTVT.

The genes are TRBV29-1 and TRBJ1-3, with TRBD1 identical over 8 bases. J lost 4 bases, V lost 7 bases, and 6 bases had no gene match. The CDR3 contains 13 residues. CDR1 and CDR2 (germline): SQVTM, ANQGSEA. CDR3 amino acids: CSGSRGPGNTIYF. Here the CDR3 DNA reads TGCAGCGGAAGCAGGGGGCCAGGAAACACCATATATTTT. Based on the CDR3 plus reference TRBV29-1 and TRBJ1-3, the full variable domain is SAVISQKPSRDICQRGTSLTIQCQVDSQVTMMFWYRQQPGQSLTLIATANQGSEATYESGFVIDKFPISRPNLTFSTLTVSNMSPEDSSIYLCSGSRGPGNTIYFGEGSWLTVV.

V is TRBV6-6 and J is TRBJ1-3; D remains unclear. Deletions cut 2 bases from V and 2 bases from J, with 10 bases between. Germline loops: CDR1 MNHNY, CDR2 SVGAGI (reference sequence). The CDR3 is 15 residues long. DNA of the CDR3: TGTGCCAGCAGTTACGAGGTACCCGCTGGAAACACCATATATTTT. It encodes CASSYEVPAGNTIYF.

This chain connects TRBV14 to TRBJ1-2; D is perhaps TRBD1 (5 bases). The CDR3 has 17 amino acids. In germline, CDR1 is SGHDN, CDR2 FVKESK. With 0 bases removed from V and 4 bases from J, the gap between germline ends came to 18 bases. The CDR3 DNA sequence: TGTGCCAGCAGCCAAGATCCGTGGGCAGGGCCCCCCTATGGCTACACCTTC. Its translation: CASSQDPWAGPPYGYTF.

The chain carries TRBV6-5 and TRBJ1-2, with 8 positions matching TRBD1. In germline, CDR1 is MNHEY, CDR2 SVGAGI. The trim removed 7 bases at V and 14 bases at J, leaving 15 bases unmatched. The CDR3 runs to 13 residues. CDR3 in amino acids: CASTQGQGGGITF. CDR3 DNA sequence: TGTGCCAGCACTCAAGGACAGGGTGGAGGGATTACCTTC.